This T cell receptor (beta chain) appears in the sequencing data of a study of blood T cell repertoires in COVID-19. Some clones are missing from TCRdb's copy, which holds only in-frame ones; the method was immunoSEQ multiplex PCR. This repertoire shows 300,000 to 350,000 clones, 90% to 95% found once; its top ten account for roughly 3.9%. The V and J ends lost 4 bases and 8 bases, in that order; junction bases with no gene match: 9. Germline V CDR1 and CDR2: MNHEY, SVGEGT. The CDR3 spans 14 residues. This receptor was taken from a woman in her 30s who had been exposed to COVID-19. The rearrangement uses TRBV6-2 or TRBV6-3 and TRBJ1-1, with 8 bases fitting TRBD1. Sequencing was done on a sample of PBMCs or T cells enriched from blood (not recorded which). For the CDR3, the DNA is TGTGCCAGCAGTTCCGCTTCACAGGGGGGCGAAGCTTTCTTT. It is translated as CASSSASQGGEAFF.